The 20 T cell receptor beta chains in this list originate from one sample, sequenced in a study of shared clonotypes between healthy human individuals. Profiling relied on immunoSEQ multiplex PCR, and the TCRdb table lists in-frame clones only, not all of them. Counted here are millions of clones, about 95% occurring once; the ten biggest clones make up roughly 1%. Naive CD8 isolation took CD45RO-negative cells positively selected for CCR7 and excluded terminally differentiated effector memory CD45RA+ cells. Sequenced: naive CD8+ T cells sorted from blood. Receptors were obtained from a man between 18 and 29 years old in good health.

A remark on this clone: Other DNA variants within this sample encode the same CDR3. CDR3 protein: CASSLGGEADTQYF. CDR3 DNA sequence: TGTGCCAGCAGTTTGGGGGGTGAAGCAGATACGCAGTATTTT. The chain recombines TRBV28 with TRBJ2-3, with D perhaps TRBD2 (6 bases). V gave up 3 bases and J gave up 4 bases, with 11 bases separating them. The CDR3 length is 14 residues. In germline, CDR1 is MDHEN, CDR2 SYDVKM.

This chain connects TRBV27 to TRBJ2-5, with D possibly matching TRBD2 (6 bases). Germline CDR1 reads MNHEY; CDR2 reads SMNVEV (reference sequence). Trimming left V 5 bases short and J 2 bases short, with 21 bases between. This CDR3 spans 17 amino acids. CDR3 in DNA: TGTGCCAGCAGTCCGCTCCATCGCGCGGGATTTCAAGAGACCCAGTACTTC. Translating it yields CASSPLHRAGFQETQYF.

The chain couples TRBV5-5 to TRBJ1-5; D is undetermined. In germline, CDR1 is SGHKS, CDR2 YYEKEE (reference sequence). The V end was cut by 0 bases, the J end by 3 bases, with 13 bases between. The CDR3 has 16 residues. The CDR3 loop reads CASSLDRVGPNQPQHF. CDR3 nucleotides: TGTGCCAGCAGCTTGGATAGGGTCGGACCCAATCAGCCCCAGCATTTT. Drawing the rest from reference TRBV5-5 and TRBJ1-5, the complete variable domain is DAGVTQSPTHLIKTRGQQVTLRCSPISGHKSVSWYQQVLGQGPQFIFQYYEKEERGRGNFPDRFSARQFPNYSSELNVNALLLGDSALYLCASSLDRVGPNQPQHFGDGTRLSIL.

The J gene is TRBJ2-7, the V gene TRBV5-1; 7 bases map to TRBD1. The CDR3 is 15 amino acids. Germline CDR1 is SGHRS and CDR2 is YFSETQ. Trimming at V came to 2 bases and at J to 7 bases, leaving 12 bases not matched to a gene. The DNA of the CDR3 is TGCGCCAGCAGCTTCGTGACAGGGATGATTGGAGAGCAGTACTTC. Its translation is CASSFVTGMIGEQYF. The full variable domain, in which reference TRBV5-1 and TRBJ2-7 provide the parts outside the CDR3, is KAGVTQTPRYLIKTRGQQVTLSCSPISGHRSVSWYQQTPGQGLQFLFEYFSETQRNKGNFPGRFSGRQFSNSRSEMNVSTLELGDSALYLCASSFVTGMIGEQYFGPGTRLTVT.

The genes are TRBV27 and TRBJ2-7, with 7 nucleotides matching TRBD2. The V segment lost 8 bases and the J segment 2 bases; nucleotides outside the gene matches: 15. This CDR3 contains 16 residues. In germline, CDR1 is MNHEY, CDR2 SMNVEV (reference sequence). For the CDR3, the DNA is TGTGCCAGCTCGCTGGGAGGGGTAGCGGGTCCCTACGAGCAGTACTTC. Residues: CASSLGGVAGPYEQYF.

The V call is TRBV5-8, the J call TRBJ2-7; D remains ambiguous. The length of the CDR3 is 17 residues. The germline V gene has CDR1 SGHTS and CDR2 YDEGEE. V lost 0 bases to trimming and J lost 3 bases, with 19 bases between them. CDR3 nucleotides: TGTGCCAGCAGCTTGGGTTTGGCGGCCGTTCACCTCTACGAGCAGTACTTC. Translated, it gives CASSLGLAAVHLYEQYF.

The rearrangement uses TRBV7-9 and TRBJ2-7; D gene unclear. V lost 1 base, J lost 7 bases, and 14 bases lay in between. Germline V gene data show CDR1 as SEHNR and CDR2 as FQNEAQ (reference sequence). This CDR3 has 14 amino acids. CDR3 in amino acids: CASSLVGSVAEQYF. The CDR3 DNA reads as TGTGCCAGCAGCTTAGTAGGGTCCGTGGCTGAGCAGTACTTC.

J is TRBJ1-2 and V is TRBV19; TRBD1 might be the D (5 bases). The CDR3 sequence is 16 residues long. Trimming pared 3 bases from V and 3 bases from J, leaving 17 bases between. CDR1 LNHDA and CDR2 SQIVND come from the germline V gene (reference sequence). CDR3 bases: TGTGCCAGTAGTATTGGAGGGACCGGGCTATACTATGGCTACACCTTC. The encoded protein is CASSIGGTGLYYGYTF.

The chain joins TRBV2 to TRBJ1-6, with 7 bases that match TRBD1. The CDR3 is made up of 20 amino acids. Trimming at V came to 2 bases and at J to 0 bases, leaving 13 bases not matched to a gene. CDR1 and CDR2 (germline): SNHLY, FYNNEI. DNA for the CDR3: TGTGCCAGCAGTGAATGGAGCGACAGGGCCGATAGCTCCTATAATTCACCCCTCCACTTT. This encodes CASSEWSDRADSSYNSPLHF. Complete variable domain (other parts from reference TRBV2 and TRBJ1-6): EPEVTQTPSHQVTQMGQEVILRCVPISNHLYFYWYRQILGQKVEFLVSFYNNEISEKSEIFDDQFSVERPDGSNFTLKIRSTKLEDSAMYFCASSEWSDRADSSYNSPLHFGNGTRLTVT.

The chain has TRBV7-6 and TRBJ2-3; perhaps TRBD2 as D (7 bases). This CDR3 contains 15 residues. V shed 5 bases and J shed 0 bases, with 12 bases lying between them. Germline-derived CDR1 and CDR2 are SGHVS and FNYEAQ. CDR3 sequence (DNA): TGTGCCAGCAGCCCAAGGGGGGGGAGCACAGATACGCAGTATTTT. This encodes CASSPRGGSTDTQYF.

CDR3: CASSISPRNTEAFF. CDR3 in DNA: TGTGCCAGTAGTATTTCTCCCAGGAACACTGAAGCTTTCTTT. This rearrangement joins TRBV19 to TRBJ1-1; D ambiguous. The germline gives CDR1 LNHDA, CDR2 SQIVND (reference sequence). The length of the CDR3 is 14 residues. V shed 3 bases and J shed 1 base, with 9 bases lying between them.

To note about this clone: This same CDR3 is encoded by further DNA sequences in the sample. The chain recombines TRBV27 with TRBJ2-7, with TRBD2 identical over 12 bases. This CDR3 region has 15 residues. The germline V gene encodes CDR1 MNHEY and CDR2 SMNVEV (reference sequence). With V trimmed by 5 bases and J by 2 bases, 4 bases remained unmatched. CDR3 sequence reads: CASSPGLAGTYEQYF. CDR3 DNA: TGTGCCAGCAGTCCCGGACTAGCGGGAACCTACGAGCAGTACTTC.

V gene TRBV30 combines with J gene TRBJ2-7; 8 positions agree with TRBD1. The junction had 5 bases not matched to a gene; V was cut back by 5 bases and J by 2 bases. The CDR3 totals 13 residues. Germline V gene lookup returns CDR1 GTSNPN and CDR2 SVGIG (reference sequence). CDR3 in DNA: TGTGCCTGGGACCGGGACAGGCCCTACGAGCAGTACTTC. Residues: CAWDRDRPYEQYF.

The gene calls are TRBV27 and TRBJ1-4, with 9 nucleotides matching TRBD1. The V segment lost 5 bases and the J segment 8 bases; nucleotides outside the gene matches: 6. The length of the CDR3 is 14 residues. Germline CDR1 reads MNHEY; CDR2 reads SMNVEV (reference sequence). The DNA for the CDR3 is TGTGCCAGCAGTGCTGACAGGGGGGGGGAAAAACTGTTTTTT. It encodes CASSADRGGEKLFF.

The chain carries TRBV28 and TRBJ2-1; no reliable D call. The CDR3 is 17 residues long. V lost 3 bases and J 5 bases, leaving 20 bases between the germline ends. The germline V gene has CDR1 MDHEN and CDR2 SYDVKM. CDR3 in DNA: TGTGCCAGCAGTTTGACCTTCCGGTTTAGTGGGGACAATGAGCAGTTCTTC. Its protein is CASSLTFRFSGDNEQFF.

The genes are TRBV4-1 and TRBJ1-5, with D hard to call. V was trimmed by 1 base and J by 3 bases, leaving 19 bases between them. Germline CDR1 MGHRA, CDR2 YSYEKL. This CDR3 has 18 residues. As DNA, the CDR3 is TGCGCCAGCAGCCAAGCCCCCGTGGGAGGGTCACTCAATCAGCCCCAGCATTTT. Its translation is CASSQAPVGGSLNQPQHF.

Comment on this clone: The same CDR3 also results from other DNA sequences found in this sample. The chain employs TRBV7-9 and TRBJ1-4; D uncertain. The CDR3 sequence is 13 residues long. The V and J ends lost 3 bases and 5 bases respectively, with 7 bases between them. Germline CDR1 and CDR2: SEHNR and FQNEAQ (reference sequence). CDR3 loop: CASSFLGNEKLFF. In DNA form, the CDR3 reads TGTGCCAGCAGCTTCTTGGGGAATGAAAAACTGTTTTTT.

J is TRBJ2-3 and V is TRBV4-3; D gene ambiguous. The CDR3 totals 15 residues. Germline-derived CDR1 and CDR2 are LGHNA and YSLEER. With 0 bases removed from V and 6 bases from J, the gap between germline ends came to 13 bases. CDR3 bases: TGCGCCAGCAGCCAAGAGGTGGGATTCACGGATACGCAGTATTTT. Translated: CASSQEVGFTDTQYF.

Details on this clone: The same CDR3 is also encoded by other DNA sequences in this sample. The genes are TRBV9 and TRBJ2-7; TRBD2 might be the D (6 bases). The CDR3 has 11 amino acids. V lost 3 bases and J 7 bases, leaving 8 bases between the germline ends. CDR1 SGDLS and CDR2 YYNGEE come from the germline V gene. CDR3 loop: CASSGGGEQYF. The DNA of the CDR3 is TGTGCCAGCAGCGGGGGAGGAGAGCAGTACTTC. The full variable domain, its missing parts supplied by reference TRBV9 and TRBJ2-7, is DSGVTQTPKHLITATGQRVTLRCSPRSGDLSVYWYQQSLDQGLQFLIQYYNGEERAKGNILERFSAQQFPDLHSELNLSSLELGDSALYFCASSGGGEQYFGPGTRLTVT.

The chain recombines TRBV4-1 with TRBJ2-1; 12 bases line up with TRBD2. Germline CDR1 MGHRA, CDR2 YSYEKL. The CDR3 is 18 amino acids. Germline trimming cut 2 bases from V and 7 bases from J; bases unmatched to any gene: 12. Here the CDR3 DNA reads TGCGCCAGCAGCCAAAGACTAGCGGGAGCCAGCAGTGGGAATGAGCAGTTCTTC. It encodes CASSQRLAGASSGNEQFF.